A single sample is the source of the 22 T cell receptor beta chains below, sequenced in a study of beta chain features in type 1 diabetes. Study-wide points: A moderate, significant TCRB CDR3 shortening appeared in type 1 diabetes across four CD4+ subsets.

The antigens for these receptors are not known. What was sequenced were expressed TCRB transcripts, since all of the isolated RNA had been reverse transcribed. The table came from immunoSEQ multiplex PCR; TCRdb's copy has only in-frame clones and leaves some out. The profile shows some 190,000 clones, about 8% of them singletons. Sequencing used central memory CD4+ T cells from blood. The receptor set was obtained from a woman aged 35 to 49 with type 1 diabetes.

This clone was detected only a few times. J is TRBJ2-1 and V is TRBV18, with TRBD2 matching over 10 bases. Trimming removed 6 bases from V and 9 bases from J; junction bases left unmatched: 11. The CDR3 spans 15 residues. CDR1 is KGHSH, CDR2 LQKENI, per germline. CDR3 sequence (DNA): TGTGCCAGCTCTCAACAAGGGAGACTAGCGGGTGAGCAGTTCTTC. It yields the protein CASSQQGRLAGEQFF.

The V and J genes are TRBV9 and TRBJ1-2; D gene ambiguous. Trimming removed 3 bases from V and 8 bases from J, with 11 bases in between. The V gene's germline CDR1 is SGDLS and CDR2 YYNGEE. The CDR3 has 12 residues. CDR3 sequence reads: CASSADSHGYTF. CDR3 DNA sequence: TGTGCCAGCAGCGCTGACTCACACGGCTACACCTTC.

There are a few counts of this clone. The chain employs TRBV28 and TRBJ2-3, with D tentatively TRBD2 (6 bases). The CDR3 length is 15 residues. Per the germline V gene, CDR1 is MDHEN and CDR2 is SYDVKM. The germline V and J ends were trimmed by 5 bases and 0 bases, with 12 bases remaining between them. CDR3 protein: CASSALGGSTDTQYF. For the CDR3, the DNA is TGTGCCAGCAGTGCGCTGGGGGGTAGCACAGATACGCAGTATTTT.

Note on this clone: Other DNA sequences within the sample encode an identical CDR3. The gene calls are TRBV4-1 and TRBJ2-7, with TRBD1 identical over 9 bases. The germline V gene encodes CDR1 MGHRA and CDR2 YSYEKL. Losses at the gene ends were 3 bases for V and 5 bases for J; bases not matched to a gene: 2. The CDR3 spans 13 residues. In nucleotides, the CDR3 is TGCGCCAGCAGCCAGAGGACAGGGGACGAGCAGTACTTC. Residues: CASSQRTGDEQYF.

The chain recombines TRBV18 with TRBJ2-7; 9 bases match TRBD1. The CDR3 length is 16 residues. The V gene's germline CDR1 is KGHSH and CDR2 LQKENI. The junction had 7 bases not matched to a gene; V was cut back by 4 bases and J by 0 bases. The CDR3 DNA reads as TGTGCCAGCTCACTTATGGGACAGGGTATCTCCTACGAGCAGTACTTC. Protein: CASSLMGQGISYEQYF.

This chain links TRBV1 with TRBJ1-5. TRBV1 is deemed a pseudogene. The CDR3 totals 16 residues. The CDR3 spells CTSSRDYKTSNQPQHF. CDR3 sequence (DNA): TGCACCAGCAGCCGGGACTACAAGACGAGCAATCAGCCCCAGCATTTT.

This clone was observed many times. The gene calls are TRBV19 and TRBJ2-2; D unclear. V lost 7 bases and J 2 bases, leaving 11 bases between the germline ends. This CDR3 is built from 14 residues. Germline V gene sequence: CDR1 LNHDA, CDR2 SQIVND (reference sequence). The CDR3 sequence is CASKSARNTGELFF. As DNA, the CDR3 is TGTGCCAGTAAGTCGGCTAGAAACACCGGGGAGCTGTTTTTT.

V is TRBV7-9 and J is TRBJ2-5; 11 bases line up with TRBD2. Germline V gives CDR1 SEHNR, CDR2 FQNEAQ (reference sequence). The CDR3 contains 15 residues. V shed 3 bases and J 5 bases; nucleotides not matched to a gene: 5. As DNA, the CDR3 is TGTGCCAGCAGCTTTAGCGGGGGGGCCGTGGAGACCCAGTACTTC. Its translation: CASSFSGGAVETQYF.

The V call is TRBV9, the J call TRBJ1-1; a weak D match, TRBD1 (5 bases). CDR3 size: 14 residues. Per germline, CDR1 SGDLS and CDR2 YYNGEE. V was trimmed by 0 bases and J by 5 bases, leaving 11 bases between them. The CDR3 DNA is TGTGCCAGCAGCGTAGGTGCAGGGAAAACTGAAGCTTTCTTT. Protein product: CASSVGAGKTEAFF.

This clone was observed many times. As DNA, the CDR3 is TGTGCCATCAGTGAGCAGGCAGATACGCAGTATTTT. Amino acids: CAISEQADTQYF. The gene calls are TRBV10-3 and TRBJ2-3; D remains ambiguous. Germline values: CDR1 ENHRY, CDR2 SYGVKD. The CDR3 runs 12 residues. Trimming left V 2 bases short and J 4 bases short, with 4 bases between.

This clone was detected only a few times. V gene TRBV5-6 combines with J gene TRBJ2-1; 9 positions match TRBD2. The CDR3 spans 15 residues. V lost 4 bases, J lost 5 bases, and 7 bases stayed unmatched. Germline loops: CDR1 SGHDT, CDR2 YYEEEE. The CDR3 loop is CASSDYVAGDNEQFF. The DNA of the CDR3 is TGTGCCAGCAGCGACTACGTAGCGGGAGACAATGAGCAGTTCTTC.

V and J are TRBV20-1 and TRBJ2-7; 7 bases match TRBD2. The germline gives CDR1 DFQATT, CDR2 SNEGSKA (reference sequence). The length of the CDR3 is 11 residues. J was trimmed by 3 bases and V by 7 bases; bases with no gene match: 3. CDR3: CSGLAVYEQYF. The CDR3 nucleotides read TGCAGTGGGCTAGCGGTCTACGAGCAGTACTTC.

The V gene is TRBV5-4, the J gene TRBJ2-5, with 11 positions matching TRBD1. The CDR3 has 15 amino acids. J lost 5 bases, V lost 2 bases, and 5 bases had no gene match. Germline assignment: CDR1 SGHNT and CDR2 YYREEE (reference sequence). In nucleotides, the CDR3 is TGTGCCAGCAGCTTCGGGACAGGGGGGTTCGAGACCCAGTACTTC. Amino acids: CASSFGTGGFETQYF.

The rearrangement uses TRBV29-1 and TRBJ2-3, with TRBD1 matching over 7 bases. Per the germline V gene, CDR1 is SQVTM and CDR2 is ANQGSEA. This CDR3 is built from 16 residues. Trimming cost V 1 base and J 3 bases; bases outside gene matches: 10. CDR3 nucleotide sequence: TGCAGCGTTGAAGGTACAGGGGAGTTGGGGACAGATACGCAGTATTTT. Its protein product is CSVEGTGELGTDTQYF.

J is TRBJ1-2 and V is TRBV4-2; the D is unclear. Per the germline V gene, CDR1 is LGHNA and CDR2 is YNFKEQ. The length of the CDR3 is 14 residues. Trimming left V 1 base short and J 8 bases short, with 14 bases between. The CDR3 DNA sequence: TGTGCCAGCAGCCAAGGGGGAGGAGAGTACGGCTACACCTTC. It translates to CASSQGGGEYGYTF.

This clone was counted a few times. The chain employs TRBV20-1 and TRBJ2-7, with TRBD2 matching 9 bases. This CDR3 is 11 amino acids long. From germline, CDR1 is DFQATT and CDR2 SNEGSKA (reference sequence). Germline trimming cut 6 bases from V and 5 bases from J; bases unmatched to any gene: 2. This CDR3 is CSAWTSDEQYF. In DNA form, the CDR3 reads TGCAGTGCCTGGACTAGCGACGAGCAGTACTTC.

This clone was seen many times. The rearrangement links TRBV10-3 to TRBJ2-3, with 11 bases lining up with TRBD2. This CDR3 spans 13 amino acids. Germline assignment: CDR1 ENHRY and CDR2 SYGVKD. V was pared by 7 bases and J by 3 bases, with 0 bases of the junction left unmatched. The CDR3 coding sequence is TGTGCCATCACTAGCGGGGGGACAGATACGCAGTATTTT. Its translation: CAITSGGTDTQYF.

This chain links TRBV29-1 with TRBJ1-4; 10 bases line up with TRBD1. CDR3 length: 15 amino acids. Looked up from germline, CDR1 is SQVTM and CDR2 is ANQGSEA. V was clipped by 6 bases and J by 5 bases; unmatched bases: 9. Here the CDR3 DNA reads TGCAGCGTCACCAGGGACAGGGGAAAAAATGAAAAACTGTTTTTT. Its translation: CSVTRDRGKNEKLFF.

As regards this clone: This same CDR3 is encoded by further DNA sequences in the sample. V usage is TRBV7-2 and J usage is TRBJ1-2; perhaps TRBD1 as D (5 bases). This CDR3 has 13 residues. Looked up from germline, CDR1 is SGHTA and CDR2 is FQGNSA. V was clipped by 5 bases and J by 1 base, with 8 bases between them. The CDR3 is CASSPQGNYGYTF. CDR3 sequence (DNA): TGTGCCAGCAGCCCCCAGGGTAACTATGGCTACACCTTC.

The rearrangement joins TRBV7-2 to TRBJ1-2, with D possibly TRBD1 on 6 matching bases. V dropped 2 bases and J dropped 4 bases, with 17 bases sitting between them. This CDR3 region has 16 residues. Germline V lookup: CDR1 SGHTA, CDR2 FQGNSA. In DNA, the CDR3 is TGTGCCAGCAGCTTAATATCAATGGGGGCGTCCTATGGCTACACCTTC. Protein sequence: CASSLISMGASYGYTF. The complete variable domain, with remaining parts taken from reference TRBV7-2 and TRBJ1-2, reads GAGVSQSPSNKVTEKGKDVELRCDPISGHTALYWYRQSLGQGLEFLIYFQGNSAPDKSGLPSDRFSAERTGGSVSTLTIQRTQQEDSAVYLCASSLISMGASYGYTFGSGTRLTVV.

The sample holds many counts of this clone. This rearrangement joins TRBV7-2 to TRBJ2-5; perhaps TRBD1 as D (5 bases). This CDR3 spans 12 amino acids. Germline V CDR1 and CDR2: SGHTA, FQGNSA. The ends were cut back, 6 bases at V and 2 bases at J, with 7 bases in the middle. The CDR3 sequence is CASSRQQETQYF. The CDR3 nucleotides are TGTGCCAGCAGTCGACAGCAAGAGACCCAGTACTTC.

In its sample, this clone was seen a few times. The chain combines TRBV7-9 with TRBJ1-1; D is perhaps TRBD1 (5 bases). V lost 7 bases and J lost 0, with 15 bases in between. Germline lookup yields CDR1 SEHNR and CDR2 FQNEAQ (reference sequence). The length of the CDR3 is 15 residues. The CDR3 DNA reads as TGTGCCAGCACGTACTCGACAGCCATGAACACTGAAGCTTTCTTT. Its protein product is CASTYSTAMNTEAFF.